The present entry profiles one TCR beta chain with its context. Its target is not known. This specimen comes from a study of beta chain features in type 1 diabetes. Every single donor gave one heparinised blood draw, and these averaged about 116 mL. It was via CD45RO/CCR7/CD25/CD127/CD95/CD27 that CD4+ naive, central memory, regulatory and stem cell-like memory cells were sorted. The authors reverse transcribed all of the isolated RNA, so sequencing captured expressed TCRB transcripts. TCRdb's copy holds only in-frame clones and misses some; the assay was immunoSEQ multiplex PCR. Of roughly 180,000 clones listed, approximately 13% are singletons. General observations from the study: Significant though moderate, a shortening of TCRB CDR3s appeared in all four CD4+ subsets of Type 1 diabetes patients.

The sample was central memory CD4+ T cells from blood. This receptor was identified in a woman under 30 in good health.

This CDR3 reads CASRPPLAGVTETQYF. The CDR3, as DNA: TGTGCCAGCAGGCCTCCTCTAGCGGGAGTCACGGAGACCCAGTACTTC. V and J are TRBV7-2 and TRBJ2-5; 10 bases line up with TRBD2. Germline CDR1 and CDR2: SGHTA and FQGNSA. CDR3 size: 16 residues. The V and J ends lost 6 bases and 5 bases, in that order; junction bases with no gene match: 12.